The 2 T cell receptor beta chains below were found in one sample sequenced in a study of T cells in Graves' hyperthyroidism and ophthalmopathy. TCR beta CDR3 region amplification was performed from RNA transcripts. RT-PCR in the first round (using the HTBI primer set) targeted the TCR CDR3. TCRdb re-analysed the multiplex PCR reads in MiXCR, keeping a single row per CDR3 protein. Altogether a few hundred thousand distinct CDR3 sequences are present, more than 45% being singletons, with the ten largest covering more than 7.5%. Sequencing was performed on peripheral blood or thyroid tissue (not recorded which). Every receptor here comes from a woman aged 18-30 years with Graves' hyperthyroidism.

Concerning this clonotype itself: Since a much larger clone is just one base distant, this may be a read error. The chain joins TRBV10-3 to TRBJ1-6, with no clear D. Germline CDR1 ENHRY, CDR2 SYGVKD. The CDR3 consists of 15 residues. V lost 11 bases and J 10 bases, leaving 24 bases between the germline ends. CDR3 sequence: CAGSPLTEGSSPLHF. CDR3 coding DNA: TGTGCCGGCTCACCACTTACTGAAGGATCCTCACCCCTCCACTTT.

V and J are TRBV10-3 and TRBJ1-6; tentatively, D is TRBD1 (5 bases). Germline CDR1 reads ENHRY; CDR2 reads SYGVKD. The CDR3 sequence is 14 residues long. V was trimmed by 7 bases and J by 8 bases, leaving 15 bases between them. CDR3 in amino acids: CAITGAGTDSPLHF. For the CDR3, the DNA is TGTGCCATCACTGGGGCAGGGACCGATTCACCCCTCCACTTT.